This TCR beta chain was sequenced in a study of glioma-infiltrating T cells. The CDR3 sequence is 12 residues long. General study findings and limits: Non-neoplastic patients had below-expected tissue-blood divergence, while all gliomas exceeded expectation.

The iRepertoire nested amplicon-rescue multiplex PCR amplified TCR alpha and beta CDR3s from RNA. For one-step reverse transcription and amplification, roughly 85-450 ng of tissue mRNA or PBMC total RNA was used. TCRdb re-called the multiplex PCR reads through MiXCR, storing one row per CDR3 protein. The sample lists over 80,000 distinct CDR3 sequences, approximately 40% occurring once. Worth noting for this clonotype: Antigen specificity is unknown. Germline is not matched at one junction end, which may reflect a read error.

What was sequenced was glioma tissue, nonneoplastic brain tissue, or PBMCs (not recorded which). This receptor was identified in a human donor with low-grade glioma or glioblastoma, undergoing nonglioma brain surgery, or in good health (not recorded which). The chain employs TRBV12-3 or TRBV12-4 and TRBJ1-2; D unresolved. This CDR3 is CASSPLNCGYTF. The CDR3 DNA reads TGTGCCAGCAGTCCCCTTAACTGTGGCTACACCTTC.